Listed below are T cell receptor beta chains from one sample, sequenced in a study of vaccination and CD4 T cells after COVID-19. These receptors lack a known antigen. TCRdb called the PCR reads again in MiXCR, with one record for every CDR3 protein. Among 8,000 to 11,000 distinct CDR3 sequences listed, around 64% were seen once. Sequencing was performed on CD4+ T cells from blood, cultured in vitro. The receptors derive from a human donor who had recovered from COVID-19. Both conserved end residues are part of each CDR3. D genes are given only for firm matches. Size is omitted from some rows. Given values are once, few, many or a class for expanded clones.

DNA: TGTGCCAGCAGCTTAGTTCGAGGAGCCTTATGGGGCTACACCTTC
CDR3: CASSLVRGALWGYTF
D: -
size: -
J: TRBJ1-2
V: TRBV7-2

DNA: TGTGCCAGCAGTTCACTAGCGGGAGGGCCCTTTCTCGCCGGGGAGCTGTTTTTT
CDR3: CASSSLAGGPFLAGELFF
D: TRBD2
size: -
J: TRBJ2-2
V: TRBV6-2/TRBV6-3

DNA: TGTGCCAGCAGCCCACAGGTGGGAGAGACCCAGTACTTC
CDR3: CASSPQVGETQYF
D: -
size: few
J: TRBJ2-5
V: TRBV7-3

DNA: TGTGCCACCAGTGATCCACGCGGGCAGCGCTATGGCTACACCTTC
CDR3: CATSDPRGQRYGYTF
D: -
size: -
J: TRBJ1-2
V: TRBV24-1

DNA: TGTGCCAGCTCACCCAGGACAGGGCTCTACAATGAGCAGTTCTTC
CDR3: CASSPRTGLYNEQFF
D: TRBD1
size: -
J: TRBJ2-1
V: TRBV18

DNA: TGTGCCACCAGTGGAGGCGGGATCGGCTACACCTTC
CDR3: CATSGGGIGYTF
D: -
size: few
J: TRBJ1-2
V: TRBV24-1

DNA: TGTGCCGGTAACAGGGGGCTGGGAACTGAAGCTTTCTTT
CDR3: CAGNRGLGTEAFF
D: TRBD1
size: -
J: TRBJ1-1
V: TRBV30

DNA: TGTGCCAGCAGTGAAAGTAGCTCAAGCTCCTACGAGCAGTACTTC
CDR3: CASSESSSSSYEQYF
D: -
size: -
J: TRBJ2-7
V: TRBV2

DNA: TGTGCCAGCAGTGGTCGACAGGGAGGGGACACTGAAGCTTTCTTT
CDR3: CASSGRQGGDTEAFF
D: TRBD1
size: -
J: TRBJ1-1
V: TRBV6-1

DNA: TGTGCCAGCAGCTTGACAGGGGAGAGGGGCTACACCTTC
CDR3: CASSLTGERGYTF
D: TRBD1
size: -
J: TRBJ1-2
V: TRBV7-2

DNA: TGTGCCAGCAGTGAGGCGGGGGCCTATGGCTACACCTTC
CDR3: CASSEAGAYGYTF
D: -
size: few
J: TRBJ1-2
V: TRBV2

DNA: TGTGCCAGCCGCCCCCTAGCAGGGGTCAGTGGCTACACCTTC
CDR3: CASRPLAGVSGYTF
D: -
size: -
J: TRBJ1-2
V: TRBV5-6

DNA: TGTGCCAGCAGGCCTACAGGGGGAGCGGGCTACACCTTC
CDR3: CASRPTGGAGYTF
D: TRBD1
size: few
J: TRBJ1-2
V: TRBV27

DNA: TGTGCCAGCAGTGCCGGGGGGGTGCAGCCCCAGCATTTT
CDR3: CASSAGGVQPQHF
D: -
size: -
J: TRBJ1-5
V: TRBV12-3/TRBV12-4

DNA: TGTGCTAGCAGCTTTGGAAAGGATCGACAAGAGACCCAGTACTTC
CDR3: CASSFGKDRQETQYF
D: -
size: -
J: TRBJ2-5
V: TRBV7-7

DNA: TGTGCCAGCAGTTCCGGGACAGGGGTGATCTATGGCTACACCTTC
CDR3: CASSSGTGVIYGYTF
D: TRBD1
size: once
J: TRBJ1-2
V: TRBV12-3/TRBV12-4

DNA: TGTGCCAGCAGTCCCCGGACTACTATCGAGCAGTACTTC
CDR3: CASSPRTTIEQYF
D: -
size: -
J: TRBJ2-7
V: TRBV28

DNA: TGCGCCAGCTCCATAGAACAGAACTATGGCTACACCTTC
CDR3: CASSIEQNYGYTF
D: -
size: -
J: TRBJ1-2
V: TRBV10-1

DNA: TGTGCCAGCAGTGCACCTACCGGACAGGGAATTTCGAGTGGCTACACCTTC
CDR3: CASSAPTGQGISSGYTF
D: TRBD1
size: -
J: TRBJ1-2
V: TRBV6-1

DNA: TGTGCCAGCAGCCAATTAGCCGGGACAGGGATAGGGCGGGGGAACATTCAGTACTTC
CDR3: CASSQLAGTGIGRGNIQYF
D: TRBD1
size: few
J: TRBJ2-4
V: TRBV4-2

DNA: TGTGCCACCAGTGATTCCAGGGGACGGCCCAATCAGCCCCAGCATTTT
CDR3: CATSDSRGRPNQPQHF
D: -
size: few
J: TRBJ1-5
V: TRBV24-1

DNA: TGCAGTGCTCGGGACAGCCAAAACTCTGGAAACACCATATATTTT
CDR3: CSARDSQNSGNTIYF
D: TRBD1
size: -
J: TRBJ1-3
V: TRBV20-1

DNA: TGTGCCAGCAGCGAGGGGGGGTCGAACACCGGGGAGCTGTTTTTT
CDR3: CASSEGGSNTGELFF
D: -
size: -
J: TRBJ2-2
V: TRBV3-1

DNA: TGCAGCGTTGAAGGGGTCCCCTACAATGAGCAGTTCTTC
CDR3: CSVEGVPYNEQFF
D: -
size: -
J: TRBJ2-1
V: TRBV29-1

DNA: TGTGCCAGCAGCACAACAGGGTCGGGTGAAGCTTTCTTT
CDR3: CASSTTGSGEAFF
D: -
size: -
J: TRBJ1-1
V: TRBV7-2